The clone carrying this T cell receptor (beta chain) was detected a few times. What it binds is unknown. This specimen comes from a study of T cell repertoires in cytomegalovirus infection. Study-level results: Ex vivo responses were dominated by HLA-C-restricted CMV-specific TCR beta clonotypes. Summed frequency of public TCR beta families distinguished CMV carriers with the relevant HLA.

The V gene lost 7 bases and the J gene lost 0 bases, with 9 bases spanning the gap. Germline CDR1 is MNHEY and CDR2 is SVGEGT. The CDR3 has 13 residues. TCRdb recomputed calls from the reads with MiXCR, one row per CDR3 protein. The sample lists 150,000 to 200,000 distinct CDR3 sequences, over 15% occurring once. The TCR comes from a human donor in good health (CMV status not recorded). Some clones in this sample may be carry-over from other donors' samples. The sample consisted of CD8+ T cells from PBMCs. This chain connects TRBV6-2 or TRBV6-3 to TRBJ1-1; D gene ambiguous. This CDR3 reads CASMLGMNTEAFF. CDR3 sequence (DNA): TGTGCCAGCATGCTGGGCATGAACACTGAAGCTTTCTTT.